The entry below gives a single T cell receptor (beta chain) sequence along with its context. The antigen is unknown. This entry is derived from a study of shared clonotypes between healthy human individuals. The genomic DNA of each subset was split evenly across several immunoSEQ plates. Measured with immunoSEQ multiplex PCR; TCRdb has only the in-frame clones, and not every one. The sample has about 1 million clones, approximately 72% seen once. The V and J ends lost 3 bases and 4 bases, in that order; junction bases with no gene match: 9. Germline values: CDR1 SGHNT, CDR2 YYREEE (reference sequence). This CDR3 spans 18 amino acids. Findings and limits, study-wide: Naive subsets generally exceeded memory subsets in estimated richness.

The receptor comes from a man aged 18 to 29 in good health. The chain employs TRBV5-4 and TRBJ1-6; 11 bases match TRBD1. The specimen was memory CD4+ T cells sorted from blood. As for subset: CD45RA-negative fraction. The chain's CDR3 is CASSSGTGGPRYNSPLHF. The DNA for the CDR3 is TGTGCCAGCAGCTCCGGGACAGGGGGGCCTCGGTATAATTCACCCCTCCACTTT.